The 28 T cell receptor beta chains listed next were all sequenced from one sample in a study of blood T cells in healthy people across ages. Primers used in a second PCR of roughly 7 to 11 cycles were a sample-barcoded 5' primer and a J-beta primer mix. TCRdb reprocessed the 5' RACE reads with MiXCR, giving one entry per CDR3 protein. The sample yields about a million distinct CDR3 sequences, roughly 47% seen once. Material for sequencing was blood. The origin of the receptors is a woman in her fifties or sixties in good health.

This chain links TRBV10-3 with TRBJ2-1, with D perhaps TRBD1 (5 bases). V lost 3 bases and J lost 5, with 11 bases in between. This CDR3 comprises 14 residues. Per the germline V gene, CDR1 is ENHRY and CDR2 is SYGVKD. The CDR3 DNA reads TGTGCCATCAGTGACCCTGGGGCTGACAATGAGCAGTTCTTC. Its translation is CAISDPGADNEQFF.

This clonotype was seen a single time. The gene calls are TRBV20-1 and TRBJ2-7; D is perhaps TRBD1 or TRBD2 (5 bases each). CDR1 is DFQATT, CDR2 SNEGSKA, per germline (reference sequence). The V gene lost 3 bases and the J gene lost 0 bases, with 9 bases spanning the gap. This CDR3 is 13 amino acids long. Here the CDR3 DNA reads TGCAGTGCTAGTTACGGGGCCTCCTACGAGCAGTACTTC. Protein sequence: CSASYGASYEQYF.

The chain recombines TRBV20-1 with TRBJ2-1; D remains unclear. Trimming stripped 6 bases from V and 3 bases from J, with 9 bases between. There are 12 residues in the CDR3. Germline V gene sequence: CDR1 DFQATT, CDR2 SNEGSKA (reference sequence). The CDR3: CSATDHYNEQFF. The CDR3 coding sequence is TGCAGTGCCACCGATCACTACAATGAGCAGTTCTTC.

For this clonotype: At one end, the junction sequence differs from germline, possibly due to a read error. This sequence joins TRBV7-2 and TRBJ2-7; 15 bases agree with TRBD2. This CDR3 has 14 amino acids. The germline gives CDR1 SGHTA, CDR2 FQGNSA. The CDR3 here is CAGSQGLAGGKQYF. CDR3 sequence (DNA): TGTGCCGGCAGCCAGGGACTAGCGGGAGGAAAGCAGTACTTC.

This clonotype was seen more than once but under ten times. This chain connects TRBV4-1 to TRBJ1-6, with 8 positions matching TRBD1. After removal of 4 bases from V and 6 bases from J, the junction contained 11 bases not matched to a gene. The CDR3 extends over 17 amino acids. Germline CDR1 and CDR2: MGHRA and YSYEKL. This CDR3 is CASSPNPGQAFNSPLHF. CDR3 DNA sequence: TGCGCCAGCAGCCCTAACCCGGGACAGGCGTTTAATTCACCCCTCCACTTT.

This sequence joins TRBV5-4 and TRBJ2-3, with D tentatively TRBD2 (7 bases). There are 15 residues in the CDR3. The V gene lost 4 bases and the J gene lost 5 bases, with 17 bases spanning the gap. CDR1 is SGHNT, CDR2 YYREEE, per germline (reference sequence). In DNA form, the CDR3 reads TGTGCCAGCAGCACGAGGGGAGGGACACAAGATACGCAGTATTTT. Protein sequence: CASSTRGGTQDTQYF.

The chain carries TRBV25-1 and TRBJ1-6; no reliable D call. The CDR3 is 15 residues long. Trimming left V 0 bases short and J 8 bases short, with 11 bases between. Germline values: CDR1 MGHDK, CDR2 SYGVNS. CDR3 in DNA: TGTGCCAGCAGTGAATACGACTATCCTTATTCACCCCTCCACTTT. Translating gives CASSEYDYPYSPLHF.

This clonotype appeared many times. The genes are TRBV5-1 and TRBJ2-1, with D tentatively TRBD2 (6 bases). This CDR3 is built from 16 residues. Germline values: CDR1 SGHRS, CDR2 YFSETQ. Trimming stripped 3 bases from V and 3 bases from J, with 16 bases between. CDR3 sequence (DNA): TGCGCCAGCAGCTCCCCGCTTGGGGGAGGCTACAATGAGCAGTTCTTC. It encodes CASSSPLGGGYNEQFF.

This clonotype was picked up one time. The chain recombines TRBV4-1 with TRBJ2-1; D is possibly TRBD1 (6 bases). Trimming stripped 4 bases from V and 5 bases from J, with 12 bases between. There are 14 residues in the CDR3. Germline assignment: CDR1 MGHRA and CDR2 YSYEKL. The CDR3 sequence: CASSRETGDNEQFF. Here the CDR3 DNA reads TGCGCCAGCAGCCGAGAGACAGGCGACAATGAGCAGTTCTTC.

This clonotype was counted a few times. The chain employs TRBV12-3 or TRBV12-4 and TRBJ2-7; the match to TRBD1 covers 12 bases. The CDR3 is made up of 14 amino acids. The V segment lost 6 bases and the J segment 7 bases; nucleotides outside the gene matches: 7. This CDR3 reads CASSRDRGLREQYF. DNA for the CDR3: TGTGCCAGCAGCCGGGACAGGGGGCTGAGGGAGCAGTACTTC.

The chain's CDR3 is CASSLTTNRVNQETQFF. The CDR3 DNA follows: TGTGCCAGCAGCCTTACCACAAACAGGGTCAATCAAGAGACCCAGTTCTTC. This chain uses TRBV7-3 with TRBJ2-1; tentative D call: TRBD1 (6 bases). The CDR3 contains 17 residues. The germline V and J ends were trimmed by 5 bases and 13 bases, with 30 bases remaining between them. Germline V CDR1 and CDR2: SGHTA, FQGTGA. The full variable domain, rest sourced from reference TRBV7-3 and TRBJ2-1, is GAGVSQTPSNKVTEKGKYVELRCDPISGHTALYWYRQSLGQGPEFLIYFQGTGAADDSGLPNDRFFAVRPEGSVSTLKIQRTERGDSAVYLCASSLTTNRVNQETQFFGPGTRLTVL.

The rearrangement joins TRBV20-1 to TRBJ2-3; TRBD2 agrees at 7 bases. V lost 3 bases and J lost 6; bases outside the gene matches: 0. The CDR3 is 11 amino acids. Germline V gives CDR1 DFQATT, CDR2 SNEGSKA (reference sequence). The CDR3 DNA is TGCAGTGCTAGCGGGAGGGATACGCAGTATTTT. Protein: CSASGRDTQYF.

This sequence joins TRBV5-1 and TRBJ2-3; D unclear. Looked up from germline, CDR1 is SGHRS and CDR2 is YFSETQ. There are 15 residues in the CDR3. The V end lost 0 bases, the J end lost 0 bases, and 8 bases lay between the germline ends. The CDR3 region is CASSLALVSTDTQYF. As DNA, the CDR3 is TGCGCCAGCAGCTTGGCGCTGGTTAGCACAGATACGCAGTATTTT.

This sequence joins TRBV20-1 and TRBJ2-5; TRBD1 agrees at 7 bases. This CDR3 region has 12 residues. Germline-derived CDR1 and CDR2 are DFQATT and SNEGSKA (reference sequence). CDR3 loop: CSYQGVQETQYF. CDR3 nucleotides: TGCAGCTATCAGGGGGTCCAAGAGACCCAGTACTTC.

The sample holds a few counts of this clonotype. This chain links TRBV27 with TRBJ2-3; 11 bases match TRBD2. The V gene's germline CDR1 is MNHEY and CDR2 SMNVEV (reference sequence). The CDR3 spans 15 residues. V trimming: 5 bases; J trimming: 7 bases; junction bases outside the gene matches: 8. In nucleotides, the CDR3 is TGTGCCAGCAGTCACGGGACTAGCGGAATCAATACGCAGTATTTT. This encodes CASSHGTSGINTQYF.

Concerning this clonotype: At one boundary the junction diverges from the germline segment, which might be a read error. This sequence joins TRBV5-1 and TRBJ2-1; 11 nucleotides align to TRBD2. Germline V CDR1 and CDR2: SGHRS, YFSETQ. The CDR3 covers 17 residues. The DNA for the CDR3 is TGCGCCAGCAACTTGGATATTTCGACTAGCGGGAATAATGAGCAGTTCTTC. It encodes CASNLDISTSGNNEQFF.

The chain's CDR3 is CASRWGDRDPTEAFF. For the CDR3, the DNA is TGCGCCAGCAGATGGGGCGACAGGGACCCCACCGAAGCTTTCTTT. The genes are TRBV5-1 and TRBJ1-1; TRBD1 matches 7 bases. V lost 5 bases, J lost 8 bases, and 15 bases stayed unmatched. The V gene's germline CDR1 is SGHRS and CDR2 YFSETQ. This CDR3 comprises 15 residues.

The V call is TRBV27, the J call TRBJ2-3; D ambiguous. Trimming stripped 5 bases from V and 3 bases from J, with 24 bases between. Germline CDR1 is MNHEY and CDR2 is SMNVEV (reference sequence). This CDR3 region has 18 residues. The DNA of the CDR3 is TGTGCCAGCAGTCTTTCCCCCCCAGCTAGACTGTCAACAGATACGCAGTATTTT. It encodes CASSLSPPARLSTDTQYF.

J is TRBJ2-1 and V is TRBV5-1, with TRBD2 matching 7 bases. The V and J ends lost 4 bases and 2 bases, in that order; junction bases with no gene match: 6. The CDR3 sequence is 15 residues long. CDR1 and CDR2 (germline): SGHRS, YFSETQ. The CDR3 here is CASSPSSGTYNEQFF. The CDR3 region has the DNA TGCGCCAGCAGCCCTTCTAGCGGTACCTACAATGAGCAGTTCTTC.

The chain carries TRBV14 and TRBJ2-1; D gene ambiguous. The CDR3 has 15 amino acids. The germline V gene encodes CDR1 SGHDN and CDR2 FVKESK. The ends were cut back, 4 bases at V and 7 bases at J, with 17 bases in the middle. In DNA, the CDR3 is TGTGCCAGCAGCCTATTACAGCTTTTTACGAATGAGCAGTTCTTC. As protein: CASSLLQLFTNEQFF.

CDR3 DNA sequence: TGTGCCAGCAGTTACGAGGGGTCGGGAGCGATCACCGGGGAGCTGTTTTTT. Protein sequence: CASSYEGSGAITGELFF. The V and J genes are TRBV6-5 and TRBJ2-2, with D perhaps TRBD2 (6 bases). The V end lost 2 bases, the J end lost 4 bases, and 17 bases lay between the germline ends. The CDR3 covers 17 residues. CDR1 and CDR2 from the germline V gene are MNHEY and SVGAGI.

The rearrangement links TRBV6-6 to TRBJ1-1, with 7 bases aligning to TRBD1. CDR1 MNHNY and CDR2 SVGAGI come from the germline V gene (reference sequence). The CDR3 has 15 residues. V trimming: 6 bases; J trimming: 1 base; junction bases outside the gene matches: 8. In DNA form, the CDR3 reads TGTGCCAGCAGGGATGCAGGGGGACCGAACACTGAAGCTTTCTTT. This sequence encodes CASRDAGGPNTEAFF.

The gene calls are TRBV6-5 and TRBJ2-3, with 11 bases fitting TRBD2. Germline V gene data show CDR1 as MNHEY and CDR2 as SVGAGI. V shed 5 bases, J shed 7 bases, and the junction held 11 bases outside the gene matches. This CDR3 has 16 residues. CDR3 sequence (DNA): TGTGCCAGCAGTCCCAGAATAGCGGGAGGGCGAAATACGCAGTATTTT. Protein sequence: CASSPRIAGGRNTQYF.

The chain links TRBV6-1 to TRBJ2-5, with 8 bases fitting TRBD1. This CDR3 is built from 16 residues. J gave up 2 bases and V 6 bases, and 11 bases lay outside the gene matches. The germline gives CDR1 MNHNS, CDR2 SASEGT. CDR3 DNA sequence: TGTGCCAGCAGAGGCAGCGGACAGGGCCGACAAGAGACCCAGTACTTC. Translation gives CASRGSGQGRQETQYF.

This clonotype turned up a few times. The chain links TRBV28 to TRBJ2-7; D not resolved. The V and J ends lost 4 bases and 3 bases respectively, with 16 bases between them. Germline V lookup: CDR1 MDHEN, CDR2 SYDVKM. CDR3 length equals 15 residues. In DNA, the CDR3 is TGTGCCAGCAGTTCTGGCGGAACTAATCTCTACGAGCAGTACTTC. This codes for CASSSGGTNLYEQYF.

This clonotype was observed once. At one end, the junction sequence differs from germline, possibly due to a read error. CDR3 residues: CASSLEVGGTGGLFF. Here the CDR3 DNA reads TGTGCCAGCAGCTTAGAAGTAGGGGGCACCGGGGGGCTGTTTTTT. The chain recombines TRBV7-2 with TRBJ2-2; weak D call: TRBD1 (7 bases). This CDR3 is built from 15 residues. Germline values: CDR1 SGHTA, CDR2 FQGNSA.

This clonotype was counted only a few times. CDR3 sequence reads: CASSLARTSTDTQYF. CDR3 bases: TGTGCCAGCAGCCTAGCCAGGACTAGCACAGATACGCAGTATTTT. The chain uses TRBV12-3 or TRBV12-4 and TRBJ2-3, with D possibly matching TRBD2 (5 bases). V was shortened by 6 bases and J by 0 bases, with 13 bases between the two germline ends. This CDR3 comprises 15 residues.

The chain joins TRBV18 to TRBJ2-3; D is undetermined. The CDR3 covers 12 residues. V lost 1 base, J lost 8 bases, and 7 bases lay in between. Germline assignment: CDR1 KGHSH and CDR2 LQKENI. The CDR3 loop is CASSPQAATQYF. The DNA of the CDR3 is TGTGCCAGCTCACCACAGGCAGCTACGCAGTATTTT.